The subject of this entry is one T cell receptor (beta chain). Method: immunoSEQ multiplex PCR; TCRdb's copy keeps in-frame clones and lacks some. The table includes some 150,000 clones, 70% to 90% detected once. Second-dose timings of about 4 or about 12 weeks were pooled. These data come from a study of T cell responses to AZD1222 COVID-19 vaccine. J was trimmed by 3 bases and V by 5 bases; bases with no gene match: 9. Germline CDR1 SGHNT, CDR2 YENEEA. The CDR3 is 18 residues long. This receptor was obtained from an adult who received the AZD1222 COVID-19 vaccine. This specimen was peripheral blood, taken 28 days after the second AZD1222 dose. This chain links TRBV11-3 with TRBJ2-1; 14 bases are shared with TRBD2. In DNA, the CDR3 is TGTGCCAGCAGCCCCCAGACTAGCGGGAGGGCCTACTACAATGAGCAGTTCTTC. Its translation is CASSPQTSGRAYYNEQFF. The complete variable domain, with remaining parts taken from reference TRBV11-3 and TRBJ2-1, reads EAGVVQSPRYKIIEKKQPVAFWCNPISGHNTLYWYLQNLGQGPELLIRYENEEAVDDSQLPKDRFSAERLKGVDSTLKIQPAELGDSAVYLCASSPQTSGRAYYNEQFFGPGTRLTVL.